This TCR beta chain was identified during a study of tumor-infiltrating lymphocytes in localized non-small cell lung cancer (TCRdb year 2021). In the study overall: The cohort included patients whose samples were collected after neoadjuvant chemotherapy, as well as both smokers and never-smokers and several histologies. Each patient provided resected tumor tissue plus uninvolved lung tissue from the same patient, with the uninvolved lung tissue described as non-adjacent to the tumor. Flow cytometry, multiplex immunofluorescence, RNA-seq, exome sequencing and proteomics were applied to the same patients as TCR sequencing, which was one of several integrated assays. The overall ICON cohort comprised 150 surgical patients with localized non-small cell lung cancer whose tumors were resected. A total of about 59 patients were part of the paired comparison of immunoSEQ T-cell fraction between tumor and uninvolved lung.

The first patient joined ICON in early 2016, and enrollment wrapped up when the last patient was enrolled in September 2018. In a subcohort of 76 patients, fresh tumor and matched uninvolved tissue were collected for in-depth immune analyses, with TCR sequencing among those analyses. DNA isolated from bulk tissue, without cell sorting, was used for TCR sequencing. Sequences SGHNT (CDR1) and YENEEA (CDR2) are obtained from the germline V gene. CDR3 length: 16 amino acids, cysteine to phenylalanine. CDR3 DNA only is kept here, 48 bases in frame from base 1. V gives up 1 base and J gives up 2 bases, and the segment between their germline ends measures 14 bases. Study-level results and caveats: No difference in TCR-derived T-cell fraction was observed between the flow cytometry-defined immunotypes IM1 (good prognosis) and IM2 (poor prognosis). Since assay coverage differed from patient to patient depending on how much tissue was available, TCR sequencing was done for only a subset of the cohort. In line with immunofluorescence CD3 counts, TCRbeta sequencing supported higher T cell infiltration in tumors compared with uninvolved lung tissue. Because different pieces of the same tissue were used for different assays, technical variation could not be separated from intratumor heterogeneity.

The T-cell fraction in tumor and uninvolved lung tissue was obtained from TCR sequencing using the immunoSEQ assay. The authors' analysis ran thus. To analyze survival, patients were divided into a high T-cell fraction group (upper tertile) and a low T-cell fraction group (lower two tertiles), and the two groups were compared using a log-rank test. A signed-rank test was used to test paired tumor versus uninvolved lung differences in T-cell fraction. Not all clones reach the TCRdb copy of this immuneACCESS table, which keeps in-frame sequences only. Checked studies attribute under half of the gap to unresolved V genes and leave the rest unexplained. V and J calls and clone size follow that table, whereas D and trimming were derived from the DNA. For this sample the table gives thousands of clones, of which 65% to 80% were detected only once. Roughly a tenth of the sample is held by the ten biggest clonotypes.

A note on this clone: Its antigen is not yet known. No much larger clone exists at a distance of one base, and base qualities are not known.

The sample taken for sequencing was uninvolved lung tissue not adjacent to the tumor. The chain links TRBV11-3 with TRBJ2-5; TRBD2 could be the D gene, as 6 bases match. The sequence derives from a human donor with non-small cell lung cancer. Read as DNA, the sequence is TGTGCCAGCAGCTTAGGGACGGGACTGAGACAAGAGACCCAGTACTTC. It codes for CASSLGTGLRQETQYF.